This TCR beta chain was identified in a study of blood T cell repertoires in COVID-19. About the research overall: In each case, the material was cDNA or gDNA derived from T cells, B-cell-depleted T cells, or PBMCs.

In the authors' methods: Reference gene primer amplification gave nucleated cell count estimates. Here immunoSEQ multiplex PCR was the method, and the copy in TCRdb shows in-frame clones only, minus some. The D gene and trimming were derived from the DNA, and the V and J assignments and clone size from that table. Among about 140,000 clones, 80% to 90% were seen once, and the ten largest hold around 1.7%. This CDR3 is built from 14 residues. V was pared by 4 bases and J by 3 bases, with 3 bases of the junction left unmatched. From germline, CDR1 is MNHEY and CDR2 SMNVEV (reference sequence). This chain uses TRBV27 with TRBJ1-5, with TRBD1 identical over 7 bases. Sequenced: peripheral blood. This receptor was obtained from a woman in her forties or fifties with acute or convalescent COVID-19. The CDR3 spells CASSSQGDNQPQHF. CDR3 sequence (DNA): TGTGCCAGCAGTTCTCAGGGGGACAATCAGCCCCAGCATTTT.